This T cell receptor (beta chain) came from a study of naive and memory T cell subsets. The CDR3 extends over 15 amino acids. Germline CDR1 is LNHDA and CDR2 is SQIVND (reference sequence). V lost 5 bases and J 1 base, leaving 11 bases between the germline ends. To note about this clonotype: Its specificity is not known.

Study-level results: A few larger clonotypes appeared in naive repertoires, especially CD8, possibly memory cells re-expressing CD45RA.

The beta constant-region primer was an equimolar mix of two oligonucleotides covering TRBC1 and TRBC2. Nested alpha and beta constant-region primers with the SP2 primer drove four PCR rounds on ligated cDNA. TCRdb used MiXCR to reprocess the UMI-ligation and nested PCR reads, holding one entry per CDR3 protein. The data contain roughly 140,000 distinct CDR3 sequences, 15% to 25% of them singletons. V usage is TRBV19 and J usage is TRBJ2-2, with D possibly being TRBD2 (5 bases). What was sequenced was naive CD8+ T cells from blood. This receptor was identified in a human donor in good health. CDR3 amino acids: CASSPGLMNTGELFF. For the CDR3, the DNA is TGTGCCAGTAGTCCCGGACTTATGAACACCGGGGAGCTGTTTTTT. Full variable domain (remainder filled in from reference TRBV19 and TRBJ2-2): DGGITQSPKYLFRKEGQNVTLSCEQNLNHDAMYWYRQDPGQGLRLIYYSQIVNDFQKGDIAEGYSVSREKKESFPLTVTSAQKNPTAFYLCASSPGLMNTGELFFGEGSRLTVL.